The clone carrying this T cell receptor (beta chain) was picked up one time. The antigen remains undetermined. V gave up 0 bases and J gave up 5 bases; unmatched junction bases: 11. Looked up from germline, CDR1 is SGHNT and CDR2 is YENEEA. The CDR3 length is 18 residues. The record originates from a study of human thymus T cells. Whole-study findings and limits: Biased V and J segment usage appeared in thymus and peripheral blood. Thymic repertoires overlap heavily among unrelated individuals, related research has reported.

Resections from corrective heart surgery provided thymus tissue. Produced via immunoSEQ multiplex PCR; TCRdb's table is partial and in-frame only. The sample yields around 130,000 clones, around 94% seen once. The source is a boy in the first two years of life with a congenital heart defect but otherwise immunologically healthy. Sequenced input: thymus tissue. The chain has TRBV11-3 and TRBJ2-7; 12 bases agree with TRBD2. The CDR3 spells CASSLDGGATSGGNEQYF. The CDR3 nucleotides are TGTGCCAGCAGCTTAGATGGAGGGGCTACTAGCGGGGGGAACGAGCAGTACTTC.